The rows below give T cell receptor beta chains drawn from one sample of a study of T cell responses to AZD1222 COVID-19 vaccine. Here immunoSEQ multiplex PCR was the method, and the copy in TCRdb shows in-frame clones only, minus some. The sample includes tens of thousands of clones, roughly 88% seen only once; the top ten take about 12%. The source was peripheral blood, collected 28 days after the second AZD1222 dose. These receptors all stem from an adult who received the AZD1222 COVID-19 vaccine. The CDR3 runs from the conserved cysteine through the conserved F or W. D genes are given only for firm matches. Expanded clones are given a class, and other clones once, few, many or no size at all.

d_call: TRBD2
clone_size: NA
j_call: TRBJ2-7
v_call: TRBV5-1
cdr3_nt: TGCGCCAGCAGCTTGAGTGGACTAGCGGGGATCGGGCAGTACTTC
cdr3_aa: CASSLSGLAGIGQYF

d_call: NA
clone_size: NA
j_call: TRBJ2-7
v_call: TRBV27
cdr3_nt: TGTGCCAGCAGTCTTCTTGGGACCTCCTACGAGCAGTACTTC
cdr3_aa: CASSLLGTSYEQYF

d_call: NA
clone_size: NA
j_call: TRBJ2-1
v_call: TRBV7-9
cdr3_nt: TGTGCCAGCAGCCCAAGCTCAGGGGCCTTAAGATACAATGAGCAGTTCTTC
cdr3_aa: CASSPSSGALRYNEQFF

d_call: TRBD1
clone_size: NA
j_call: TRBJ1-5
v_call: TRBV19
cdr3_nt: TGTGCCAGTAGTAACCTCGGACAGGGAGGACAGCCCCAGCATTTT
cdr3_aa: CASSNLGQGGQPQHF

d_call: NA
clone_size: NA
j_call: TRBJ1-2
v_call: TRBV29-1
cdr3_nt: TGCAGCGTTGAGCGTGGTGTCTATGGCTACACCTTC
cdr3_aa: CSVERGVYGYTF

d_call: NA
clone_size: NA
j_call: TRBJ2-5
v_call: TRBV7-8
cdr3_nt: TGTGCCAGCAGCTTAGTGGCGGTTGGGGGCGAGACCCAGTACTTC
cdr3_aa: CASSLVAVGGETQYF

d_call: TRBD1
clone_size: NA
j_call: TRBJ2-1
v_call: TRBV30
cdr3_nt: TGTGCCTGGGGGACAGGGGCTGTCAATGAGCAGTTCTTC
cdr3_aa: CAWGTGAVNEQFF

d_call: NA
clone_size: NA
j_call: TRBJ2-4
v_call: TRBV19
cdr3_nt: TGTGCCAGTAGACTTGGGGGAAGTCTAGCCAAAAACATTCAGTACTTC
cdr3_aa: CASRLGGSLAKNIQYF

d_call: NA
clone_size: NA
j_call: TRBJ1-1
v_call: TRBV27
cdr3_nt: TGTGCCAGCAGTTTAAGGGTCTCACGGACTGAAGCTTTCTTT
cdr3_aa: CASSLRVSRTEAFF

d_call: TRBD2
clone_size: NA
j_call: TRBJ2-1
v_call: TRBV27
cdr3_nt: TGTGCCAGCAGTCTCATAGCGGGATCCCACAATGAGCAGTTCTTC
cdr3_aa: CASSLIAGSHNEQFF

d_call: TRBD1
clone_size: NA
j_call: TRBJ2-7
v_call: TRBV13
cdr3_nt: TGTGCCAGCAGCGCACGGACAGGGACACGAGAGCAGTACTTC
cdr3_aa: CASSARTGTREQYF

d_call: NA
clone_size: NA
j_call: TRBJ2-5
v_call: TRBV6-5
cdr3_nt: TGTGCCAGCAACCACAGGGTCCAAGAGACCCAGTACTTC
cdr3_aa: CASNHRVQETQYF

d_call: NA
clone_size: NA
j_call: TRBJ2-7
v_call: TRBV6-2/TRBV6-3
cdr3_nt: TGTGCCAGCAGTTACACCGACGGCGAGCAGTACTTC
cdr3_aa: CASSYTDGEQYF

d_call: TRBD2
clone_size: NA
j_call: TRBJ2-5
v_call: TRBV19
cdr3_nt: TGTGCCAGTAGTATAGCGGGGGGCCAAGAGACCCAGTACTTC
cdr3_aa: CASSIAGGQETQYF

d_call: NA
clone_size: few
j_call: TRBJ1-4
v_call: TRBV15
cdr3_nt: TGTGCCACCAGCAGAGACAGAAATGAAAAACTGTTTTTT
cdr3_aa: CATSRDRNEKLFF

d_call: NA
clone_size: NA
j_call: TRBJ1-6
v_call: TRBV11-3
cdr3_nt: TGTGCCAGCAGCTCAGGACGGGAGAATTCACCCCTCCACTTT
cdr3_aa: CASSSGRENSPLHF

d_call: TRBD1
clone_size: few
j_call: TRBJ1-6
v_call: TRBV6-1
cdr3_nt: TGTGCCAGCAGTGTACTAACAGGGGAGTCTCGTAGATCACCCCTCCACTTT
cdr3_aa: CASSVLTGESRRSPLHF

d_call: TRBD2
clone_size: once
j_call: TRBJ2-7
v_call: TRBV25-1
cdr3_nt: TGTGCCAGCAGACTAGCGGGATCCTACGAGCAGTACTTC
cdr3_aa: CASRLAGSYEQYF

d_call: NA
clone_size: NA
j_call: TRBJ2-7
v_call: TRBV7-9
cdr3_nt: TGTGCCAGCAGCTTAGTGCGGGACAGCTTGTACGAGCAGTACTTC
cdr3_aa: CASSLVRDSLYEQYF

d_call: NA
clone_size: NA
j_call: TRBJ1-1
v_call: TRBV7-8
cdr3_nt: TGTGCCAGCAGCTTAGCTAGACAGCCTGAAGCTTTCTTT
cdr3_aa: CASSLARQPEAFF

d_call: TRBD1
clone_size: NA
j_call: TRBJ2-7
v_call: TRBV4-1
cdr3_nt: TGCGCCAGCAGCCCCAACGAGGGACAGGGCTACGAGCAGTACTTC
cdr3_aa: CASSPNEGQGYEQYF

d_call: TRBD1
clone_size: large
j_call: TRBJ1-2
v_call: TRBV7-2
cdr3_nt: TGTGCCGGAGGTCAGGGGACAGGGGGGTCGGTCTATGGCTACACCTTC
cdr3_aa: CAGGQGTGGSVYGYTF

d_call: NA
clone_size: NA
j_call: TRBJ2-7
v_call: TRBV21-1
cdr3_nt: TGTGCCAGCAGCTTGGCCAAGGGGAGGGGCGGAAGGGGGTGGATCTACGAGCAGTACTTC
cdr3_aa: CASSLAKGRGGRGWIYEQYF

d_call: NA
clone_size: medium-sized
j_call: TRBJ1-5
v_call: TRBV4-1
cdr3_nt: TGCGCCAGCAGCTGGGACAGCAATCAGCCCCAGCATTTT
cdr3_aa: CASSWDSNQPQHF

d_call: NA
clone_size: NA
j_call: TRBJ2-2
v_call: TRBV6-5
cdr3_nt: TGTGCCAGCAAGAAGGGGAACACCGGGGAGCTGTTTTTT
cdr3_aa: CASKKGNTGELFF

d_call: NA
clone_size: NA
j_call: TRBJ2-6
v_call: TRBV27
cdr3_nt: TGTGCCAGCAGGTCTAGGGGCTCTGGGGCCAACGTCCTGACTTTC
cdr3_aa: CASRSRGSGANVLTF